The 9 T cell receptor beta chains below all came from one sample that was sequenced in a study of cytomegalovirus exposure and HLA in healthy donors. The PCR used 60 Vbeta and 13 Jbeta primers. TCRdb's table, derived via immunoSEQ multiplex PCR, lists solely in-frame clones and lacks some. The sample holds roughly 140,000 clones, around 72% seen once. The sample consisted of PBMCs. The receptors shown here come from a man in his forties in good health and CMV-seronegative.

The J gene is TRBJ1-2, the V gene TRBV27; no definite D call. Trimming stripped 5 bases from V and 4 bases from J, with 11 bases between. The CDR3 loop spans 13 amino acids. The germline V gene has CDR1 MNHEY and CDR2 SMNVEV (reference sequence). The DNA of the CDR3 is TGTGCCAGCAGTAAACTCGAGGGCTATGGCTACACCTTC. Protein sequence: CASSKLEGYGYTF.

The CDR3 coding sequence is TGTGCCGTGCAGCGGGAGGGAGGAAATGAGCAGTTCTTC. As protein: CAVQREGGNEQFF. The V call is TRBV10-3, the J call TRBJ2-1; 10 positions match TRBD2. Germline CDR1 reads ENHRY; CDR2 reads SYGVKD. The CDR3 loop spans 13 amino acids. The V and J ends lost 11 bases and 7 bases, in that order; junction bases with no gene match: 8.

The CDR3 sequence: CASRKELDGNTEAFF. The CDR3 region has the DNA TGTGCCAGCAGGAAGGAGCTCGACGGGAACACTGAAGCTTTCTTT. This rearrangement joins TRBV2 to TRBJ1-1; D is unclear. The CDR3 contains 15 residues. V was shortened by 6 bases and J by 1 base, with 15 bases between the two germline ends. CDR1 is SNHLY and CDR2 is FYNNEI in the germline V gene.

The gene calls are TRBV19 and TRBJ1-1; 10 bases agree with TRBD1. CDR1 and CDR2 from the germline V gene are LNHDA and SQIVND (reference sequence). With 5 bases clipped from V and 0 bases from J, the junction kept 9 bases outside the gene matches. The CDR3 has 17 amino acids. CDR3 amino acids: CASSGDRGPHLNTEAFF. The CDR3, as DNA: TGTGCCAGTAGTGGAGACAGGGGGCCGCATTTGAACACTGAAGCTTTCTTT.

The rearrangement joins TRBV7-2 to TRBJ2-5; 8 bases fit TRBD2. The junction had 9 bases not matched to a gene; V was cut back by 4 bases and J by 5 bases. Germline-derived CDR1 and CDR2 are SGHTA and FQGNSA. The CDR3 runs to 15 residues. This CDR3 reads CASSSPGGGVETQYF. The DNA for the CDR3 is TGTGCCAGCAGCTCGCCGGGAGGGGGAGTCGAGACCCAGTACTTC. The variable domain in full, with the rest retrieved from reference TRBV7-2 and TRBJ2-5, is GAGVSQSPSNKVTEKGKDVELRCDPISGHTALYWYRQSLGQGLEFLIYFQGNSAPDKSGLPSDRFSAERTGGSVSTLTIQRTQQEDSAVYLCASSSPGGGVETQYFGPGTRLLVL.

This chain joins TRBV11-2 and TRBJ2-3; the match to TRBD2 covers 12 bases. Germline V gene data show CDR1 as SGHAT and CDR2 as FQNNGV. The CDR3 spans 17 residues. Trimming cost V 1 base and J 5 bases; bases outside gene matches: 7. The DNA of the CDR3 is TGTGCCAGCAGCTTAGCGGCTAGCGGGGGGGCTATAGATACGCAGTATTTT. Its translation: CASSLAASGGAIDTQYF. Filled out from reference TRBV11-2 and TRBJ2-3, the complete variable domain reads EAGVAQSPRYKIIEKRQSVAFWCNPISGHATLYWYQQILGQGPKLLIQFQNNGVVDDSQLPKDRFSAERLKGVDSTLKIQPAKLEDSAVYLCASSLAASGGAIDTQYFGPGTRLTVL.

This clone was counted at least ten times. The rearrangement joins TRBV5-4 to TRBJ2-3; the match to TRBD2 covers 14 bases. The germline gives CDR1 SGHNT, CDR2 YYREEE (reference sequence). J lost 1 base, V lost 4 bases, and 8 bases had no gene match. CDR3 length equals 18 residues. The CDR3 protein is CASSRMTSGGAGTDTQYF. The CDR3 DNA reads as TGTGCCAGCAGCCGAATGACTAGCGGGGGGGCTGGCACAGATACGCAGTATTTT.

This clone was found once. CDR3 sequence (DNA): TGTGCCAGCAGTAGAATCGGCGGACTCAATCAGCCCCAGCATTTT. It translates to CASSRIGGLNQPQHF. This sequence joins TRBV6-1 and TRBJ1-5; D gene uncertain. V gave up 5 bases and J gave up 3 bases, with 14 bases separating them. The CDR3 runs 15 residues. In germline, CDR1 is MNHNS, CDR2 SASEGT.

Notes on this clone: A read error may produce the germline difference seen at one junction end. The chain carries TRBV7-9 and TRBJ2-1; D perhaps matches TRBD2 (6 bases). CDR3 length: 15 residues. The germline V gene encodes CDR1 SEHNR and CDR2 FQNEAQ (reference sequence). The CDR3 sequence: CSSSSVGDSPNEQFF. CDR3 bases: TGTTCCAGCAGCTCGGTCGGGGACTCCCCCAATGAGCAGTTCTTC.